These 13 T cell receptor beta chains originate from one sample sequenced in a study of tumor and adjacent non-tumor tissue in lung cancer. The template was RNA from unsorted bulk tissue. This non-tumor lung sample came from over 3 cm beyond the tumor edge. A modified ARM-PCR protocol with three rounds of nested PCR amplified TCRbeta. TCRdb reanalysed the multiplex PCR reads using MiXCR and keeps one entry per CDR3 protein. The sample yields more than 35,000 distinct CDR3 sequences, roughly two thirds seen once. The sequencing input was distant non-tumor lung tissue. These receptors were collected from a woman in her 40s with non-small cell lung cancer.

On this clonotype: Its ends do not fully match the called genes, so a read error is possible. The rearrangement links TRBV11-2 to TRBJ2-2, with a possible D match to TRBD2 (5 bases). In germline, CDR1 is SGHAT, CDR2 FQNNGV. This CDR3 comprises 16 residues. CDR3: CVSCLIMSPFTGEPFF. The CDR3 DNA sequence: TGTGTCAGCTGCTTAATAATGTCTCCGTTCACCGGGGAGCCGTTTTTT.

A note on this clonotype: This may come from a read error, since a much larger clone is one base off. The CDR3 DNA reads TGTGTCAGCAGTCTCTTCGACACAGTCAATGAAAAACTGTTTTTT. As protein: CVSSLFDTVNEKLFF. The gene calls are TRBV6-6 and TRBJ1-4, with D unresolved. The CDR3 has 15 residues. In germline, CDR1 is MNHNY, CDR2 SVGAGI (reference sequence).

V gene TRBV5-1 combines with J gene TRBJ2-3; weak D call: TRBD2 (8 bases). Trimming took off 6 bases at V and 0 bases at J, with 26 bases between the two ends. Germline-derived CDR1 and CDR2 are SGHRS and YFSETQ. This CDR3 comprises 19 residues. CDR3 DNA: TGCGCCAGCAAGGATCCATGGACTAGCAGGGGGACTAGCACAGATACGCAGTATTTT. Amino acid sequence: CASKDPWTSRGTSTDTQYF. Filled out from reference TRBV5-1 and TRBJ2-3, the complete variable domain reads KAGVTQTPRYLIKTRGQQVTLSCSPISGHRSVSWYQQTPGQGLQFLFEYFSETQRNKGNFPGRFSGRQFSNSRSEMNVSTLELGDSALYLCASKDPWTSRGTSTDTQYFGPGTRLTVL.

Of note for this clonotype: No conserved phenylalanine or tryptophan ends this CDR3, so it is likely a read error. The CDR3 loop reads CASSDERGSYGYTL. The CDR3 DNA follows: TGTGCCAGCAGCGATGAGCGGGGGAGCTATGGCTACACCTTA. The chain employs TRBV6-5 and TRBJ1-2; weak D call: TRBD1 (5 bases). CDR3 length: 14 amino acids. Germline values: CDR1 MNHEY, CDR2 SVGAGI. V was clipped by 6 bases and J by 4 bases, with 15 bases between them.

Judged by abundance, this clonotype is medium-sized. The chain recombines TRBV11-2 with TRBJ2-3; TRBD2 matches 9 bases. Trimming took 3 bases from V and 1 from J; bases not matched to a gene: 5. Germline CDR1 SGHAT, CDR2 FQNNGV. This CDR3 has 16 amino acids. The CDR3 loop is CASSFSGSKGTDTQYF. CDR3 DNA: TGTGCCAGCAGCTTTAGCGGGAGTAAGGGCACAGATACGCAGTATTTT.

About this clonotype: No conserved phenylalanine or tryptophan ends this CDR3, so it is likely a read error. The CDR3 bases are TGCAGCGTTGAGAATAGCGGGTCCTACGGGCAGTACCTC. It specifies CSVENSGSYGQYL. The V gene is TRBV29-1, the J gene TRBJ2-7, with 7 bases fitting TRBD2. The germline gives CDR1 SQVTM, CDR2 ANQGSEA. This CDR3 is 13 amino acids long.

Regarding this clonotype: A much bigger clone sits one base away, suggesting this may be a read error. The genes are TRBV28 and TRBJ1-5, with 7 bases fitting TRBD1. CDR1 MDHEN and CDR2 SYDVKM come from the germline V gene. V lost 8 bases and J lost 6; bases outside the gene matches: 13. The length of the CDR3 is 15 residues. CDR3 in amino acids: CASGAQGLGSQPQHF. DNA of the CDR3: TGTGCCAGCGGAGCACAGGGGCTGGGCTCTCAGCCCCAGCATTTT.

This chain connects TRBV4-1 to TRBJ2-3, with D unresolved. Trimming removed 9 bases at V and 6 bases at J, with 22 bases between. This CDR3 has 15 residues. CDR1 is MGHRA, CDR2 YSYEKL, per germline. The CDR3 DNA reads as TGCGCCAGTAGGCAAGAATGGGCAACACCCGATACGCAGTATTTT. As protein: CASRQEWATPDTQYF.

A remark on this clonotype: One base away lies a much larger clone, so this may be a sequencing read error. The genes are TRBV6-5 and TRBJ2-5, with D perhaps being TRBD1 or TRBD2 (5 bases each). From germline, CDR1 is MNHEY and CDR2 SVGAGI. The CDR3 has 15 amino acids. V lost 2 bases, J lost 2 bases, and 12 bases lay in between. CDR3 DNA sequence: TGTGCCAGCAGTTACGTGGGGGAAACACAAGAGACCCAGTACTTC. It is translated as CASSYVGETQETQYF.

In the case of this clonotype: The missing conserved phenylalanine or tryptophan at the end of this CDR3 makes a read error likely. The V gene is TRBV14, the J gene TRBJ1-1; D is possibly TRBD1 (5 bases). This CDR3 is built from 14 residues. Per the germline V gene, CDR1 is SGHDN and CDR2 is FVKESK. Here the CDR3 DNA reads TGTGTCAGCAGCCAGGCAGGGATGAACACTGAAGCTTTCTCT. Residues: CVSSQAGMNTEAFS.

This clonotype ranks as medium-sized. This chain uses TRBV29-1 with TRBJ2-1; 10 bases are shared with TRBD2. Germline CDR1 and CDR2: SQVTM and ANQGSEA. J lost 6 bases, V lost 6 bases, and 17 bases had no gene match. The CDR3 has 17 residues. The CDR3 DNA sequence: TGCAGCGTGGGAGGGGAAGCGGGAGGGCCCGTCGGCAATGAGCAGTTCTTC. Translated, it gives CSVGGEAGGPVGNEQFF.

The V gene is TRBV5-5, the J gene TRBJ2-2, with 8 bases lining up with TRBD1. Trimming took 9 bases from V and 4 from J; bases not matched to a gene: 11. Per the germline V gene, CDR1 is SGHKS and CDR2 is YYEKEE (reference sequence). This CDR3 spans 15 amino acids. CDR3 sequence reads: CANRLPGTGTGELFF. CDR3 in DNA: TGTGCCAACAGATTGCCCGGGACAGGCACCGGGGAGCTGTTTTTT.

Comments on this clonotype: Because the CDR3 is missing its conserved closing phenylalanine or tryptophan, this is likely a read error. The J gene is TRBJ2-7, the V gene TRBV11-1, with D unclear. The CDR3 has 13 amino acids. Per the germline V gene, CDR1 is SGHAT and CDR2 is FQDESV (reference sequence). This CDR3 reads CVSSLYPLGEQYL. DNA of the CDR3: TGTGTCAGCAGCTTATACCCTCTTGGCGAGCAGTACCTC.